This T cell receptor (beta chain) was identified in a study of T-cell memory formation after mild COVID-19. The CDR3 contains 16 residues. J gave up 6 bases and V 0 bases, and 4 bases lay outside the gene matches. CDR1 and CDR2 (germline): GTSNPN, SVGIG (reference sequence). Constant-segment primers and 5'RACE yielded cDNA libraries for TCR alpha and TCR beta, each carrying sample barcodes and UMIs. TCRdb reanalysed the 5' RACE reads using MiXCR and keeps one entry per CDR3 protein. The data hold about 340,000 distinct CDR3 sequences, with about 21% observed a single time. This clonotype was obtained from an adult woman who had mild COVID-19 (a few samples of this study predate the infection). Cell type and time point are not known. The chain combines TRBV30 with TRBJ2-2; 13 bases line up with TRBD2. The sequenced sample was PBMCs or a T cell subset sorted from them (not recorded which). Here the CDR3 reads CAWSVGTSGISGELFF. In nucleotides, the CDR3 is TGTGCCTGGAGTGTAGGGACTAGCGGGATTTCCGGGGAGCTGTTTTTT.